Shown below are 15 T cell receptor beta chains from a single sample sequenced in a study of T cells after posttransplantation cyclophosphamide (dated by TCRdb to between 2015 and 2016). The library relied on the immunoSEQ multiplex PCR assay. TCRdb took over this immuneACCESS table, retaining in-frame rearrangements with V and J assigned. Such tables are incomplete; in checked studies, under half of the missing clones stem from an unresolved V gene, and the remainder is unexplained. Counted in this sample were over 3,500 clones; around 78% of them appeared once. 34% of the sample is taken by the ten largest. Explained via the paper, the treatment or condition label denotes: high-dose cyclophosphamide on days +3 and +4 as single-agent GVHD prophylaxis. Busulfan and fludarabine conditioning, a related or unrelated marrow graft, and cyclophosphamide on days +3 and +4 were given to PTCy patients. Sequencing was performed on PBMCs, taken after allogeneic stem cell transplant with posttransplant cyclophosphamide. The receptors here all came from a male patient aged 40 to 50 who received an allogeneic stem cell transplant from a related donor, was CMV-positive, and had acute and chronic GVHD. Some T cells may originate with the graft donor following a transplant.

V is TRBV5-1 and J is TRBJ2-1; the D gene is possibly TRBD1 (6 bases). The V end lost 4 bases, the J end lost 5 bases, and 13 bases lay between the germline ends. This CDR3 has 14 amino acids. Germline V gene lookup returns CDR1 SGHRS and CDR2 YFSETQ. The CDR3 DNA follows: TGCGCCAGCAGCCCGTGGACAGCGAACAATGAGCAGTTCTTC. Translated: CASSPWTANNEQFF.

CDR3 nucleotide sequence: TGTGCCAGCGGCGGGGGGGTTAGACTGGACAATGAGCAGTTCTTC. It translates to CASGGGVRLDNEQFF. The chain combines TRBV5-4 with TRBJ2-1, with 9 bases aligning to TRBD2. CDR3 length: 15 amino acids. Per germline, CDR1 SGHNT and CDR2 YYREEE (reference sequence). Trimming at V came to 7 bases and at J to 5 bases, leaving 10 bases not matched to a gene.

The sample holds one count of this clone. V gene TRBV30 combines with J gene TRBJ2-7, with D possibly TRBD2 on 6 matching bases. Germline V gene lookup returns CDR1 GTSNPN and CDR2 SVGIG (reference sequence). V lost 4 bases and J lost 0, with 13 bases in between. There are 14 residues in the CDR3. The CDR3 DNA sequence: TGTGCCTGGAAGGTATGGGGGGACTCCTACGAGCAGTACTTC. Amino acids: CAWKVWGDSYEQYF.

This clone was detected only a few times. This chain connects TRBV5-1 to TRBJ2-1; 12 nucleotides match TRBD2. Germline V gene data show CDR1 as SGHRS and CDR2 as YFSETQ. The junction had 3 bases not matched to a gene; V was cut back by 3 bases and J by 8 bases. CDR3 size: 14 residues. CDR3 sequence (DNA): TGCGCCAGCAGCTCCCGACTAGCGGGAGATGAGCAGTTCTTC. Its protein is CASSSRLAGDEQFF.

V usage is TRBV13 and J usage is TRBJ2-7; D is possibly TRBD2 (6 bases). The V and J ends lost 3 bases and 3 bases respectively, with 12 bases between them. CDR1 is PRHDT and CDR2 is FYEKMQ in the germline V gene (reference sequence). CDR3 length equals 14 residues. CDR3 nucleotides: TGTGCCAGCAGCTTTGGCGGGGTCGACTACGAGCAGTACTTC. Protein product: CASSFGGVDYEQYF.

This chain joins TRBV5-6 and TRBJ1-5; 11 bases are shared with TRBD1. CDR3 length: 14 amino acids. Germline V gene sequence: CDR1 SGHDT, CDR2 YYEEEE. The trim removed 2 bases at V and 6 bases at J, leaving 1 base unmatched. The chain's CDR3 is CASSLGTGGQPQHF. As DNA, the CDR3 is TGTGCCAGCAGCTTAGGGACAGGGGGTCAGCCCCAGCATTTT.

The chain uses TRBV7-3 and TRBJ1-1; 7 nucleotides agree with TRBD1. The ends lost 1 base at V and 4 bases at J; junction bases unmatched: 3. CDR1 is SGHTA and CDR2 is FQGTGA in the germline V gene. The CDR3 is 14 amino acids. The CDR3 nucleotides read TGTGCCAGCAGCTTAATGCCAGGGGGCACTGAAGCTTTCTTT. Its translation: CASSLMPGGTEAFF.

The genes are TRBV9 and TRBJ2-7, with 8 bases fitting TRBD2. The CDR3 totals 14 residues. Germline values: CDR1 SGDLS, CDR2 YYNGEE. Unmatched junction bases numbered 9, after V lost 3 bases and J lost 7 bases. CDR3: CASSEQAGVREQYF. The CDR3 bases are TGTGCCAGCAGCGAACAAGCGGGAGTAAGGGAGCAGTACTTC.

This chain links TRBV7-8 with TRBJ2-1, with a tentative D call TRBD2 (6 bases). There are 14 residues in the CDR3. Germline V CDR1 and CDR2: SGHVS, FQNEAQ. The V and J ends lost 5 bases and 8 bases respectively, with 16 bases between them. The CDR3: CASSKWGGVDEQFF. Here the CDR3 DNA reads TGTGCCAGCAGCAAGTGGGGAGGAGTCGATGAGCAGTTCTTC.

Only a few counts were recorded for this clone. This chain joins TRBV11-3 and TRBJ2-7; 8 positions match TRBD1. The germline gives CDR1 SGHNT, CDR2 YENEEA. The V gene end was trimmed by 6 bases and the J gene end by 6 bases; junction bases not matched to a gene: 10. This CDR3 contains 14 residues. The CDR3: CASRDSGTGFEQYF. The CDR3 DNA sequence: TGTGCCAGCAGAGACTCCGGGACAGGTTTCGAGCAGTACTTC. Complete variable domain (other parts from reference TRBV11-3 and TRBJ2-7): EAGVVQSPRYKIIEKKQPVAFWCNPISGHNTLYWYLQNLGQGPELLIRYENEEAVDDSQLPKDRFSAERLKGVDSTLKIQPAELGDSAVYLCASRDSGTGFEQYFGPGTRLTVT.

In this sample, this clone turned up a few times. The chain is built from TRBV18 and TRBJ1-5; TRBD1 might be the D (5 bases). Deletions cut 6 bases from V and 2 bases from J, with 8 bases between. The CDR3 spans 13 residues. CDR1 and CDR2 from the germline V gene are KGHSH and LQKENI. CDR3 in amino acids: CASSGEGNQPQHF. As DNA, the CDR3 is TGTGCCAGCTCGGGGGAGGGCAATCAGCCCCAGCATTTT.

The CDR3 sequence: CASSLSGGGIGDEQFF. The CDR3 nucleotides are TGTGCCAGCAGCTTATCAGGAGGCGGGATCGGGGATGAGCAGTTCTTC. This sequence joins TRBV7-2 and TRBJ2-1; D possibly corresponds to TRBD2 (6 bases). Germline CDR1 SGHTA, CDR2 FQGNSA. V was trimmed by 2 bases and J by 8 bases, leaving 19 bases between them. The CDR3 has 16 residues.

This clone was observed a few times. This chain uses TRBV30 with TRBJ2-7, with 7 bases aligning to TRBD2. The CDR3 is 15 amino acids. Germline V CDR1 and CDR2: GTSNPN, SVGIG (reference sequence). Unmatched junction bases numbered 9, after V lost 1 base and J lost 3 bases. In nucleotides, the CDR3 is TGTGCCTGGAGTGGGGATGGGAGGGGACTCTACGAGCAGTACTTC. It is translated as CAWSGDGRGLYEQYF.

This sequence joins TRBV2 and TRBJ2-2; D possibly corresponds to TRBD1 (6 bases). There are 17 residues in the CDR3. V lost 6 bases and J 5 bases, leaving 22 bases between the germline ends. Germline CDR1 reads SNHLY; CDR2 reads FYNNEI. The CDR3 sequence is CASSAAGRLGGTGELFF. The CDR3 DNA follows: TGTGCCAGCAGCGCCGCCGGACGCCTAGGGGGAACCGGGGAGCTGTTTTTT.

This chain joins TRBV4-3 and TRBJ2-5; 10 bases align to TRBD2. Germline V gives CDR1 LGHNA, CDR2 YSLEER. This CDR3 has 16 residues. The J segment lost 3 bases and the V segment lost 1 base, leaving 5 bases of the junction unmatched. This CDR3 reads CASSQALLAGEETQYF. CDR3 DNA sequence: TGCGCCAGCAGCCAAGCCCTCCTAGCGGGAGAAGAGACCCAGTACTTC.